Below are 25 T cell receptor beta chains sequenced from a single sample in a study of regulatory T cells in long-lasting Graves disease. Time point defined: newly diagnosed GD, antithyroid drugs for less than 3 months. PBMC RNA served as the TCR library source. CDR3-region Arm-PCR and iRepertoire HTBI primers produced the TCR beta libraries. TCRdb analysed the multiplex PCR reads with MiXCR anew, one entry per CDR3 protein. The sample lists 400,000 to 550,000 distinct CDR3 sequences; over 15% were seen once. This sample also appeared in a second study, on T cells in Graves' hyperthyroidism and ophthalmopathy.

The sequenced sample was peripheral blood mononuclear cells (PBMCs), obtained at new diagnosis, from a patient treated with antithyroid drugs. These receptors were collected from a woman in her twenties or thirties with Graves disease.

This clonotype turned up a few times. V is TRBV11-2 and J is TRBJ2-5; 13 positions match TRBD2. CDR1 and CDR2 from the germline V gene are SGHAT and FQNNGV. The length of the CDR3 is 17 residues. V dropped 5 bases and J dropped 4; count of bases not matched to a gene: 10. Here the CDR3 DNA reads TGTGCCAGCAGCGGAACACTAGCGGGAGGGCCAATAGAGACCCAGTACTTC. Translated, it gives CASSGTLAGGPIETQYF. Looking up the rest from reference TRBV11-2 and TRBJ2-5 gives the full variable domain: EAGVAQSPRYKIIEKRQSVAFWCNPISGHATLYWYQQILGQGPKLLIQFQNNGVVDDSQLPKDRFSAERLKGVDSTLKIQPAKLEDSAVYLCASSGTLAGGPIETQYFGPGTRLLVL.

This chain connects TRBV28 to TRBJ2-7, with 7 bases fitting TRBD1. V gave up 3 bases and J gave up 0 bases; unmatched junction bases: 8. This CDR3 contains 16 residues. Germline CDR1 MDHEN, CDR2 SYDVKM. CDR3 protein: CASSFRSGTDSYEQYF. The CDR3 DNA reads as TGTGCCAGCAGTTTCCGCTCCGGGACAGACTCCTACGAGCAGTACTTC.

This sequence joins TRBV25-1 and TRBJ2-1; D tentatively fits TRBD1 or TRBD2 (6 bases each). Germline CDR1 reads MGHDK; CDR2 reads SYGVNS. This CDR3 comprises 15 residues. V lost 5 bases and J lost 0, with 11 bases in between. CDR3 amino acids: CASSRRDNSYNEQFF. The CDR3 DNA reads TGTGCCAGCAGTCGGCGGGACAACTCCTACAATGAGCAGTTCTTC.

This clonotype was observed once. A single base separates this from a much larger clone, so it may be a read error. This chain joins TRBV3-1 and TRBJ2-1; D may be TRBD2 (5 bases). CDR1 and CDR2 from the germline V gene are LGHDT and YNNKEL (reference sequence). The CDR3 spans 15 residues. The chain's CDR3 is CASSLRRGGFNEHFF. The CDR3 nucleotides are TGTGCCAGCAGCCTAAGGAGAGGAGGATTCAATGAGCATTTCTTC.

Concerning this clonotype itself: A much larger clone differs by one base, so this may be a read error. This chain links TRBV7-6 with TRBJ2-7; D possibly matches TRBD1 or TRBD2 (5 bases each). CDR1 SGHVS and CDR2 FNYEAQ come from the germline V gene. The CDR3 is made up of 13 amino acids. Trimming stripped 7 bases from V and 6 bases from J, with 16 bases between. CDR3 in DNA: TGTGCCAGCATGAGGGGTCAGGACGGCGAGCAGTACTTC. It encodes CASMRGQDGEQYF.

This clonotype was seen ten or more times. The CDR3 region has the DNA TGTGCCAGCAAGGACGGCTGGGGTGGTTATAATTCACCCCTCCACTTT. This translates into CASKDGWGGYNSPLHF. The chain joins TRBV28 to TRBJ1-6; no definite D call. Germline V gene lookup returns CDR1 MDHEN and CDR2 SYDVKM. The V gene lost 7 bases and the J gene lost 4 bases, with 17 bases spanning the gap. The CDR3 contains 16 residues.

This clonotype came up many times. This chain connects TRBV12-3 or TRBV12-4 to TRBJ1-2; TRBD1 might be the D (5 bases). The CDR3 length is 12 residues. The V end lost 0 bases, the J end lost 7 bases, and 6 bases lay between the germline ends. The DNA for the CDR3 is TGTGCCAGCAGTTTAGCCACAGGTGGCTACACCTTC. As protein: CASSLATGGYTF.

The chain combines TRBV7-8 with TRBJ2-7; TRBD2 agrees at 8 bases. J lost 7 bases, V lost 4 bases, and 9 bases had no gene match. The germline V gene encodes CDR1 SGHVS and CDR2 FQNEAQ. This CDR3 is 14 amino acids long. CDR3 sequence reads: CASSSEFREGEQYF. CDR3 nucleotide sequence: TGTGCCAGCAGCTCCGAGTTCCGGGAGGGGGAGCAGTACTTC.

This clonotype came up many times. This chain links TRBV11-2 with TRBJ2-7; D gene unclear. This CDR3 has 12 residues. Germline CDR1 SGHAT, CDR2 FQNNGV. The ends were cut back, 5 bases at V and 7 bases at J, with 12 bases in the middle. The CDR3 bases are TGTGCCAGCAGCCGCCATCAAGGGGAGCAGTACTTC. Protein product: CASSRHQGEQYF.

In this sample, this clonotype turned up a few times. V gene TRBV6-2 or TRBV6-3 combines with J gene TRBJ2-1, with D hard to call. The V gene's germline CDR1 is MNHEY and CDR2 SVGEGT. V gave up 7 bases and J gave up 0 bases, with 16 bases separating them. CDR3 length: 16 residues. In DNA form, the CDR3 reads TGTGCCAGCAAAGGCAATTGGCGGTCCTCCTACAATGAGCAGTTCTTC. Encoded protein: CASKGNWRSSYNEQFF.

The rearrangement links TRBV9 to TRBJ2-1; no clear D. V gave up 2 bases and J gave up 0 bases, with 9 bases separating them. The germline CDR1 and CDR2 sequences are SGDLS and YYNGEE. This CDR3 comprises 15 residues. CDR3 amino acids: CASSVGDSSYNEQFF. For the CDR3, the DNA is TGTGCCAGCAGCGTTGGGGATAGCTCCTACAATGAGCAGTTCTTC.

V gene TRBV27 combines with J gene TRBJ1-2; TRBD1 is a possible D gene (6 bases). The CDR3 contains 15 residues. Germline V gene data show CDR1 as MNHEY and CDR2 as SMNVEV (reference sequence). V was clipped by 2 bases and J by 4 bases, with 14 bases between them. The CDR3 is CASSLAKGGGYGYTF. CDR3 sequence (DNA): TGTGCCAGCAGTTTAGCCAAGGGAGGGGGCTATGGCTACACCTTC.

This clonotype occurred a few times. Since a much larger clone is just one base distant, this may be a read error. The chain couples TRBV27 to TRBJ1-5, with D maybe TRBD1 (5 bases). The V gene's germline CDR1 is MNHEY and CDR2 SMNVEV (reference sequence). CDR3 length: 12 residues. V was trimmed by 5 bases and J by 6 bases, leaving 8 bases between them. This CDR3 reads CASSRGGQPQHF. CDR3 DNA sequence: TGTGCCAGCAGTCGGGGGGGTCAGCCCCAGCATTTT.

This clonotype was seen repeatedly, ten times or more. V and J are TRBV27 and TRBJ1-4; D is unclear. The CDR3 spans 12 residues. Looked up from germline, CDR1 is MNHEY and CDR2 is SMNVEV (reference sequence). Trimming took 10 bases from V and 8 from J, leaving 14 bases between them. The CDR3 spells CATGRTSEKLFF. In DNA form, the CDR3 reads TGTGCCACCGGACGGACTTCAGAAAAACTGTTTTTT.

Details on this clonotype: Possible read error: a much larger clone is one base away. The chain joins TRBV20-1 to TRBJ2-7; D gene uncertain. Germline lookup yields CDR1 DFQATT and CDR2 SNEGSKA (reference sequence). This CDR3 has 15 residues. V dropped 1 base and J dropped 0 bases, with 13 bases sitting between them. DNA of the CDR3: TGCAGTGCTAGAGGTCCATCTTCAGTCTCCTACGAGCAGTACTTC. As protein: CSARGPSSVSYEQYF.

The sample holds many counts of this clonotype. V usage is TRBV5-5 and J usage is TRBJ2-1, with a tentative D call TRBD2 (6 bases). Germline-derived CDR1 and CDR2 are SGHKS and YYEKEE (reference sequence). The CDR3 has 14 amino acids. Between the trimmed V and J ends, which lost 4 bases and 5 bases, there was a span of 13 bases. The CDR3 is CASSLSGSNNEQFF. The CDR3 DNA is TGTGCCAGCAGCCTTAGCGGATCTAACAATGAGCAGTTCTTC.

This clonotype was detected a few times. With a much larger clone just one base away, this may be a read error. No conserved phenylalanine or tryptophan ends this CDR3, so it is likely a read error. The chain combines TRBV27 with TRBJ2-5; 7 bases map to TRBD2. Germline CDR1 MNHEY, CDR2 SMNVEV (reference sequence). J gave up 5 bases and V 6 bases, and 6 bases lay outside the gene matches. The CDR3 consists of 13 residues. The CDR3 sequence is CASRREPEETQYL. The CDR3, as DNA: TGTGCCAGCAGGCGGGAGCCCGAGGAGACCCAGTACCTC.

There are many counts of this clonotype. The genes are TRBV18 and TRBJ1-2; D not certain. The germline V gene has CDR1 KGHSH and CDR2 LQKENI. Trimming stripped 4 bases from V and 2 bases from J, with 11 bases between. This CDR3 spans 14 amino acids. Here the CDR3 reads CASSREERNYGYTF. CDR3 DNA: TGTGCCAGCTCACGGGAGGAACGGAACTATGGCTACACCTTC.

As to this clonotype: A clone one base away is much larger, so this may be a read error. The V call is TRBV15, the J call TRBJ2-1, with 10 nucleotides matching TRBD2. V shed 5 bases, J shed 5 bases, and the junction held 9 bases outside the gene matches. Germline CDR1 is LNHNV and CDR2 is YYDKDF (reference sequence). The CDR3 has 16 amino acids. The CDR3 sequence: CATSGVTSGIHNEQFF. Written as DNA, the CDR3 is TGTGCCACCAGCGGAGTTACTAGCGGGATACACAATGAGCAGTTCTTC.

V gene TRBV10-3 combines with J gene TRBJ2-5; 9 nucleotides line up with TRBD1. After removal of 9 bases from V and 2 bases from J, the junction contained 4 bases not matched to a gene. The CDR3 sequence is 13 residues long. Germline lookup yields CDR1 ENHRY and CDR2 SYGVKD. CDR3 coding DNA: TGTGCCATTGGACAGGGGCAACAAGAGACCCAGTACTTC. It is translated as CAIGQGQQETQYF.

This clonotype was picked up many times. The J gene is TRBJ2-1, the V gene TRBV3-1; no clear D. Looked up from germline, CDR1 is LGHDT and CDR2 is YNNKEL (reference sequence). CDR3 length: 14 amino acids. V dropped 1 base and J dropped 5 bases, with 9 bases sitting between them. CDR3 loop: CASSQGYRDNEQFF. In DNA, the CDR3 is TGTGCCAGCAGCCAAGGCTACCGGGACAATGAGCAGTTCTTC.

Only a few counts were recorded for this clonotype. At one boundary the junction diverges from the germline segment, which might be a read error. The chain links TRBV3-1 to TRBJ2-7, with 7 bases identical to TRBD1. The CDR3 is 15 amino acids. In germline, CDR1 is LGHDT, CDR2 YNNKEL (reference sequence). The CDR3, as DNA: TGTGCCAGCATCCAAAGGGGGCGGCCCTCCTACGAGCAGTACTTC. Protein: CASIQRGRPSYEQYF.

As to this clonotype: A clone one base away is much larger, so this may be a read error. The J gene is TRBJ2-1, the V gene TRBV11-1, with D possibly called TRBD1 or TRBD2 (5 bases each). Germline lookup yields CDR1 SGHAT and CDR2 FQDESV (reference sequence). The length of the CDR3 is 16 residues. CDR3 nucleotides: TGTGCCAGCAATCCAGGGTTTGAAGCGGTCTACAATGAGCAGCTCTTC. It translates to CASNPGFEAVYNEQLF.

This clonotype was counted many times. The chain couples TRBV11-1 to TRBJ1-1; D call uncertain. This CDR3 region has 16 residues. The germline V gene encodes CDR1 SGHAT and CDR2 FQDESV (reference sequence). The ends were cut back, 4 bases at V and 0 bases at J, with 15 bases in the middle. The CDR3: CASSSESGFMNTEAFF. CDR3 DNA sequence: TGTGCCAGCAGCTCAGAGTCGGGCTTTATGAACACTGAAGCTTTCTTT. Full variable domain (remainder filled in from reference TRBV11-1 and TRBJ1-1): EAEVAQSPRYKITEKSQAVAFWCDPISGHATLYWYRQILGQGPELLVQFQDESVVDDSQLPKDRFSAERLKGVDSTLKIQPAELGDSAMYLCASSSESGFMNTEAFFGQGTRLTVV.

J is TRBJ2-1 and V is TRBV19; weak D call: TRBD2 (5 bases). The CDR3 is 13 residues long. Germline CDR1 reads LNHDA; CDR2 reads SQIVND (reference sequence). The V end lost 6 bases, the J end lost 8 bases, and 14 bases lay between the germline ends. CDR3 sequence: CASSRALSDEQFF. The CDR3 region has the DNA TGTGCCAGTAGCCGCGCGCTTAGCGATGAGCAGTTCTTC.